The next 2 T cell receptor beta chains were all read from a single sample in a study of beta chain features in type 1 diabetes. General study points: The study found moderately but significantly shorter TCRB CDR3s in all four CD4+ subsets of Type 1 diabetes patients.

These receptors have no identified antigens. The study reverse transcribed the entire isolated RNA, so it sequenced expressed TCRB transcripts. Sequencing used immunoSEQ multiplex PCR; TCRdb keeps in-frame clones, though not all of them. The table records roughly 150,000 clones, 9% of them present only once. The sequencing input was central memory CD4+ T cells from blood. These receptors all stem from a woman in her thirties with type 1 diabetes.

CDR3 DNA sequence: TGTGCCAGCTCACGAGACACGGGGGCTTTCTTT. Its protein is CASSRDTGAFF. This chain uses TRBV18 with TRBJ1-1; D gene uncertain. V lost 4 bases, J lost 11 bases, and 11 bases lay in between. This CDR3 is 11 amino acids long. CDR1 is KGHSH and CDR2 is LQKENI in the germline V gene.

CDR3 sequence reads: CASSLRTGGRNEQFF. The CDR3 nucleotides read TGTGCCAGCAGTTTGAGGACAGGGGGCCGGAATGAGCAGTTCTTC. V is TRBV28 and J is TRBJ2-1; the match to TRBD1 covers 11 bases. After removal of 3 bases from V and 7 bases from J, the junction contained 5 bases not matched to a gene. The CDR3 loop spans 15 amino acids. Germline values: CDR1 MDHEN, CDR2 SYDVKM. Complete variable domain (other parts from reference TRBV28 and TRBJ2-1): DVKVTQSSRYLVKRTGEKVFLECVQDMDHENMFWYRQDPGLGLRLIYFSYDVKMKEKGDIPEGYSVSREKKERFSLILESASTNQTSMYLCASSLRTGGRNEQFFGPGTRLTVL.